This T cell receptor beta chain was found in a study of T-cell memory formation after mild COVID-19 (dated by TCRdb to the early 2020s). Context from the whole study: TCR sequence clusters from the two donors were largely donor specific. Longitudinal TCRalpha and TCRbeta repertoire sequencing tracked T-cell clones expanding and contracting after mild COVID-19 in a couple of donors. Two young, previously healthy adult volunteers made up the cohort, one male and one female. Overall study results and their limits: Some responding clones were detected in pre-infection memory, suggesting pre-existing cross-reactive memory T cells joined the SARS-CoV-2 response. Contracting CD4+ clones were found mainly in CM and EM memory subsets, while CD8+ clones were enriched in EMRA. SARS-CoV-2 specificity was not confirmed for the second-wave clones peaking on day 37. Only a couple of mild cases were covered in the study, and larger cohorts including severe cases with pre-infection samples were considered necessary. Clones contracting from day 15 to 85 had balanced CD4/CD8 phenotypes, while a second wave expanding from day 15 to 37 was biased towards CD4+.

Ficoll-Paque density gradient centrifugation was used to isolate PBMCs. Reads for this sample came from an Illumina NovaSeq 6000. TCRalpha and TCRbeta cDNA libraries were constructed by 5'RACE with constant-segment primers, with sample barcodes and unique molecular identifiers being introduced. Trizol reagent was used to extract RNA from every sample. Amplification of the libraries took two PCR steps, and the second step added a second sample barcode plus Illumina TruSeq adapters. Sequencing of the libraries was done on an Illumina NovaSeq, producing 2 x 150 bp paired-end reads. On the authors' methods: Reads were demultiplexed and collapsed into UMI-guided consensus sequences with migec v1.2.7. Using mixcr v2.1.11, UMI consensuses were aligned to TRA and TRB V and J templates and then assembled into clonotypes. Expanded or contracted clonotypes were those called significant by both edgeR and NoisET, with noise models trained on biological replicates. For edgeR calls, the thresholds were a false discovery rate-adjusted p below 0.01 and a log2 fold-change of 1. PCA with hierarchical clustering of max-normalized trajectories of the 1000 most abundant clonotypes was used as exploratory dynamics analysis. Separately sequenced CD4+ and CD8+ repertoires were used to assign a CD4 or CD8 phenotype to each responding clone. TCRdb took the public reads, trimmed them with fastp at Q25, ran MiXCR for clone calling and kept in-frame beta chains. When rows share a CDR3 protein, they turn into one entry using the most common DNA and genes. These V and J calls rely on TCRdb rather than the paper's analysis. Counted in this sample were approximately 440,000 distinct CDR3 sequences; roughly 20% of them appeared once. Jointly, the top ten make up around 9.2% of the sample.

Turning to this clonotype: Its antigen is unknown. One base away there is no much larger clone; base qualities are not given.

V ends up 6 bases short and J 1 base short, with an unmatched junction base count of 6. The CDR3 covers 15 residues, taking in both the cysteine and the phenylalanine. The CDR3 DNA has 45 bases and is translated from base 1. CDR1 and CDR2, looked up from the germline V gene (reference sequence), are MNHEY and SMNVEV. The sample taken for sequencing was PBMCs or a T cell subset sorted from them (not recorded which). In this chain, TRBV27 is recombined with TRBJ1-1; 9 bases in the middle match TRBD1. The sequence was obtained from an adult woman who had mild COVID-19 (a few samples of this study predate the infection). The sample titles of this study are shuffled in the database, so cell type and time point are left out; the donor was told from shared clones. The DNA sequence follows: TGTGCCAGCAGGCTTTGGGGACAGGGGAACACTGAAGCTTTCTTT. The encoded protein is CASRLWGQGNTEAFF.